The following is a T cell receptor (beta chain) sequence with its context. Its antigen is as yet unknown. Deep-level running was used for the assay. Across several immunoSEQ plates, the genomic DNA of each subset was split evenly. Sequenced by immunoSEQ multiplex PCR; TCRdb stores in-frame clones only, minus some. The data hold about 2.1 million clones, with about 93% observed a single time. Cells designated naive CD8 were CD45RO-negative and were positively selected for CCR7, with terminally differentiated effector memory CD45RA+ cells excluded. This sample was included in a study of shared clonotypes between healthy human individuals. The CDR3 contains 14 residues. Trimming shortened V by 7 bases and J by 0 bases, and 10 bases separated the two germline ends. The V gene's germline CDR1 is LNHDA and CDR2 SQIVND (reference sequence). General study points: Blood was the sole source, and tissue repertoires probably differ. As a rule, naive subsets had a larger estimated richness than memory subsets.

The sequence was collected from a man in his late teens or twenties in good health. Some clones in this sample may be carry-over from other donors' samples. The chain joins TRBV19 to TRBJ1-5; D is undetermined. Sequenced sample: naive CD8+ T cells from PBMCs. CDR3 loop: CASNIPISNQPQHF. The CDR3, as DNA: TGTGCCAGTAACATACCGATTAGCAATCAGCCCCAGCATTTT.